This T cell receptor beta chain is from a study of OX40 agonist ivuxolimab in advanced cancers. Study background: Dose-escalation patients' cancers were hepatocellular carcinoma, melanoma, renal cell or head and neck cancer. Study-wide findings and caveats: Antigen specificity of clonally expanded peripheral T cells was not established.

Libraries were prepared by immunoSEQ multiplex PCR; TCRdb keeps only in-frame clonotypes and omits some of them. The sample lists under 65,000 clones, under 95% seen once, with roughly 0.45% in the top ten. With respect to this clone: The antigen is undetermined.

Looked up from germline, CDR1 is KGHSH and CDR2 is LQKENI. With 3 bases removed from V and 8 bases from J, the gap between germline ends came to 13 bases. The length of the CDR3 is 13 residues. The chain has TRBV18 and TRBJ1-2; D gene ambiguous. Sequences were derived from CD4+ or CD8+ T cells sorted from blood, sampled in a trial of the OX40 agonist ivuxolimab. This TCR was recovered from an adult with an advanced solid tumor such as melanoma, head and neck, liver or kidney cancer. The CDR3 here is CASSPHSDGGYTF. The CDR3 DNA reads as TGTGCCAGCTCACCTCACTCAGACGGCGGCTACACCTTC.